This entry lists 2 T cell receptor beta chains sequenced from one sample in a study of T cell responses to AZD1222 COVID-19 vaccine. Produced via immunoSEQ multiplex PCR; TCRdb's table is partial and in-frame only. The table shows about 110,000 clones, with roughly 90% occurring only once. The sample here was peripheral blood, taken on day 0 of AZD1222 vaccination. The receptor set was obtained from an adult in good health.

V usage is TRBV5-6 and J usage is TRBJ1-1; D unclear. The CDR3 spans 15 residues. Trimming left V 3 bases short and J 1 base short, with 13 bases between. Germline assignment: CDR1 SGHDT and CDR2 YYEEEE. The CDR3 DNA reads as TGTGCCAGCAGCTCCCCGGGAAGCTGGAACACTGAAGCTTTCTTT. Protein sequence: CASSSPGSWNTEAFF.

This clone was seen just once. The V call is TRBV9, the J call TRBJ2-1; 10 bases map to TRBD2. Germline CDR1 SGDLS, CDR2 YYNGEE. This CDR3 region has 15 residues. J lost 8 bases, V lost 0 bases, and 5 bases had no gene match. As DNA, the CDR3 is TGTGCCAGCAGCGTAGAAGCGGGAGGGAGTGATGAGCAGTTCTTC. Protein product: CASSVEAGGSDEQFF.